This T cell receptor (beta chain) is drawn from a study of OX40 agonist ivuxolimab in advanced cancers. Measured with immunoSEQ multiplex PCR; TCRdb has only the in-frame clones, and not every one. The sample holds 60,000 or so clones, around 87% seen once. This CDR3 has 15 amino acids. Germline assignment: CDR1 MNHEY and CDR2 SVGAGI. V was pared by 0 bases and J by 2 bases, with 9 bases between. Note on this clone: The antigen is unknown.

Findings and limits, study-wide: At 0.1 to 3.0 mg/kg, CD4+ and CD8+ blood T cells expanded clonally by week 6.

The receptor was isolated from an adult with an advanced solid tumor such as melanoma, head and neck, liver or kidney cancer. The chain couples TRBV6-5 to TRBJ2-3; D not resolved. The sequencing used CD4+ or CD8+ T cells sorted from blood, collected in a trial of the OX40 agonist ivuxolimab. The CDR3 DNA is TGTGCCAGCAGTTACTCTTTTCAGGTCACAGATACGCAGTATTTT. Translating it yields CASSYSFQVTDTQYF.